The clone carrying this T cell receptor beta chain has more than one count but fewer than ten. Antigen: not known. TCRbeta library preparation incorporated unique molecular identifiers. MiXCR, run by TCRdb on the PCR reads, gives a single entry per CDR3 protein. The repertoire has over 200,000 distinct CDR3 sequences, roughly 8.1% of them found once; the top ten carry 35%. These data belong to a study of T-cell reconstitution after alpha-beta-depleted transplantation in children. General study results and limits: Among T cells one year after transplant, newly produced cells accounted for most counts and diversity.

Germline V lookup: CDR1 SGHRS, CDR2 YFSETQ. The V end lost 4 bases, the J end lost 0 bases, and 25 bases lay between the germline ends. This CDR3 spans 19 amino acids. The chain carries TRBV5-1 and TRBJ1-1; TRBD1 might be the D (5 bases). The receptor's source is a male patient between 2 and 9 years old who had a stem cell transplant for acute myeloid leukemia, so the T cells may come from the graft donor. The sample consisted of PBMCs, mostly from graft donor cells, taken 360 days after TCRalphabeta/CD19-depleted stem cell transplant. The chain's CDR3 is CASSQDSFWGGGMNTEAFF. CDR3 DNA sequence: TGCGCCAGCAGCCAGGACTCATTCTGGGGCGGAGGCATGAACACTGAAGCTTTCTTT.